The clone carrying this T cell receptor (beta chain) has only a few counts. The antigen remains undetermined. Germline values: CDR1 MGHDK, CDR2 SYGVNS. This CDR3 is 14 amino acids long. Trimming cost V 2 bases and J 4 bases, with 8 bases left between them. These data originate in a study of T cells in Graves' hyperthyroidism and ophthalmopathy. Study-wide results and limits: Ophthalmopathy onset followed model prediction by a median approximately 6.2 months. Among clonotypes expanded in thyroid above 0.001, most were also found in blood.

Diagnosis of hyperthyroidism was new in patients aged 18 to 65, and its duration was under 2 months. Extraction of PBMCs used more than 8.5 ml of fresh peripheral blood. RNA transcripts gave rise to amplified TCR beta CDR3 regions. First-round RT-PCR with HTBI primers amplified the TCR CDR3 region. One entry per CDR3 protein results from TCRdb running MiXCR on the multiplex PCR reads. The sample has about 770,000 distinct CDR3 sequences, 18% seen once. The chain couples TRBV25-1 to TRBJ2-2; possible D gene TRBD1, 5 bases. Sequencing was performed on blood. The receptor was isolated from a woman in her 50s with Graves' hyperthyroidism that later progressed to Graves' ophthalmopathy. DNA of the CDR3: TGTGCCAGCAGTGAAGCAGGGCGCACCGGGGAGCTGTTTTTT. It is translated as CASSEAGRTGELFF.